The rows below give T cell receptor beta chains drawn from one sample of a study of blood T cell repertoires in COVID-19. Assay used: immunoSEQ multiplex PCR; TCRdb lists only in-frame clones, some missing. The sample holds approximately 150,000 clones, approximately 86% seen once. The sequenced sample was peripheral blood. The receptors originated from a man between 65 and 85 years old with acute or convalescent COVID-19. Both conserved end residues are part of each CDR3. The D gene is left open where the match is weak. Some rows have no size entry. The others give once, few or many, or a class for an expanded clone.

v_gene	j_gene	abundance	d_gene	CDR3aa	CDR3nt
TRBV19	TRBJ1-3	NA	NA	CASSSTGNPGNTIYF	TGTGCCAGTAGCTCTACAGGGAATCCTGGAAACACCATATATTTT
TRBV5-4	TRBJ2-2	NA	NA	CASSPSRTAGELFF	TGTGCCAGCAGCCCCTCCCGGACAGCCGGGGAGCTGTTTTTT
TRBV19	TRBJ2-5	NA	TRBD1	CASSLRYRGPETQYF	TGTGCCAGTAGTTTACGGTACAGGGGTCCAGAGACCCAGTACTTC
TRBV6-5	TRBJ1-1	NA	NA	CASTETGNTEAFF	TGTGCCAGCACCGAGACAGGGAACACTGAAGCTTTCTTT
TRBV13	TRBJ2-1	NA	NA	CASSLSGFYNEQFF	TGTGCCAGCAGCTTATCGGGGTTTTACAATGAGCAGTTCTTC
TRBV19	TRBJ2-2	few	NA	CASTRQGGTGELFF	TGTGCCAGTACAAGACAGGGAGGTACCGGGGAGCTGTTTTTT
TRBV29-1	TRBJ1-4	NA	TRBD1	CSVEGGQAGEKLFF	TGCAGCGTTGAAGGGGGACAGGCGGGTGAAAAACTGTTTTTT
TRBV18	TRBJ1-2	NA	NA	CASSAGSTNYGYTF	TGTGCCAGCTCTGCAGGGTCCACTAACTATGGCTACACCTTC
TRBV10-2	TRBJ1-1	NA	NA	CASSEGGVHTEAFF	TGCGCCAGCAGTGAGGGGGGGGTCCACACTGAAGCTTTCTTT
TRBV5-1	TRBJ1-6	NA	NA	CASSFPGSYNSPLHF	TGCGCCAGCAGCTTCCCCGGGTCCTATAATTCACCCCTCCACTTT
TRBV5-1	TRBJ1-1	NA	TRBD1	CASSRRTGGTEAFF	TGCGCCAGCAGCCGCCGGACAGGCGGCACTGAAGCTTTCTTT
TRBV7-2	TRBJ1-1	NA	TRBD1	CASSSQGMNTEAFF	TGTGCCAGCAGCTCACAGGGGATGAACACTGAAGCTTTCTTT
TRBV19	TRBJ1-1	NA	NA	CATGQGVNTEAFF	TGTGCCACTGGGCAAGGGGTGAACACTGAAGCTTTCTTT
TRBV28	TRBJ2-7	few	TRBD2	CASSPPWSYLLTSGGPYEQYF	TGTGCCAGCAGTCCCCCCTGGTCCTACCTTTTGACTAGCGGGGGGCCTTACGAGCAGTACTTC
TRBV18	TRBJ2-5	NA	NA	CASSRLGQLQETQYF	TGTGCCAGCTCGCGTCTCGGACAGCTTCAAGAGACCCAGTACTTC
TRBV10-2	TRBJ1-5	NA	NA	CASAQQGSQPQHF	TGCGCCAGCGCACAACAGGGAAGCCAGCCCCAGCATTTT
TRBV3-1/TRBV3-2	TRBJ1-6	NA	NA	CASSQDSPGWAPLHF	TGTGCCAGCAGCCAAGATAGTCCAGGGTGGGCGCCCCTCCACTTT
TRBV5-4	TRBJ2-7	NA	NA	CASSSDLSYEQYF	TGTGCCAGCAGCTCGGACTTGTCCTACGAGCAGTACTTC
TRBV6-6	TRBJ1-1	few	NA	CASSYAGSTEAFF	TGTGCCAGCAGTTACGCGGGGAGCACTGAAGCTTTCTTT
TRBV19	TRBJ2-2	NA	NA	CASSMSGSGPPGELFF	TGTGCCAGTAGTATGTCGGGGAGCGGACCTCCCGGGGAGCTGTTTTTT
TRBV7-2	TRBJ2-7	once	TRBD2	CASSLTGGPSEQYF	TGTGCCAGCAGCTTAACGGGAGGGCCCTCCGAGCAGTACTTC
TRBV19	TRBJ1-4	NA	NA	CASSLPRFF	TGTGCCAGTAGTCTCCCCCGTTTCTTT
TRBV6-5	TRBJ2-1	NA	NA	CASSLAISSYNEQFF	TGTGCCAGCAGCCTAGCTATTAGCTCCTACAATGAGCAGTTCTTC
TRBV5-5	TRBJ2-7	NA	NA	CASSLYAHEQYF	TGTGCCAGCAGCTTGTACGCGCACGAGCAGTACTTC
TRBV19	TRBJ2-1	NA	NA	CASSPTDSNNEQFF	TGTGCCAGTAGCCCAACCGACAGTAACAATGAGCAGTTCTTC
TRBV5-1	TRBJ2-5	once	NA	CASSLAGERETQYF	TGCGCCAGCAGCTTGGCGGGGGAGCGGGAGACCCAGTACTTC